Below, 8 T cell receptor beta chains from the same sample are listed, as sequenced in a study of beta chain features in type 1 diabetes. Whole-study findings and limits: Among patients with Type 1 diabetes, TCRB CDR3s were moderately but significantly shorter in every one of the four CD4+ subsets.

Their specific antigens are unknown. The study reverse transcribed the entire isolated RNA, so it sequenced expressed TCRB transcripts. Clones were read by immunoSEQ multiplex PCR, and TCRdb kept only the in-frame ones, dropping some. This sample has 230,000 or so clones, with roughly 17% found just once. Material: naive CD4+ T cells from blood. These receptors were collected from a man aged 25-45 years with type 1 diabetes.

The chain joins TRBV2 to TRBJ2-4; D is unresolved. The CDR3 spans 13 residues. Germline V CDR1 and CDR2: SNHLY, FYNNEI. Trimming took 5 bases from V and 2 from J, leaving 7 bases between them. This chain's CDR3 is CASSLGSKNIQYF. CDR3 coding DNA: TGTGCCAGCAGTTTGGGTTCCAAAAACATTCAGTACTTC. The whole variable domain, remainder taken from reference TRBV2 and TRBJ2-4, is EPEVTQTPSHQVTQMGQEVILRCVPISNHLYFYWYRQILGQKVEFLVSFYNNEISEKSEIFDDQFSVERPDGSNFTLKIRSTKLEDSAMYFCASSLGSKNIQYFGAGTRLSVL.

The chain joins TRBV29-1 to TRBJ2-3; 7 bases are shared with TRBD1. Losses at the gene ends were 6 bases for V and 2 bases for J; bases not matched to a gene: 8. Germline V lookup: CDR1 SQVTM, CDR2 ANQGSEA. The CDR3 covers 14 residues. This CDR3 reads CSVTGQTLTDTQYF. CDR3 coding DNA: TGCAGCGTAACGGGACAGACACTCACAGATACGCAGTATTTT.

The chain has TRBV10-3 and TRBJ2-1; D is uncertain. The CDR3 consists of 14 residues. Germline lookup yields CDR1 ENHRY and CDR2 SYGVKD. The V and J ends lost 3 bases and 0 bases respectively, with 6 bases between them. CDR3 nucleotide sequence: TGTGCCATCAGTGACTCCAGCTCCTACAATGAGCAGTTCTTC. Translation gives CAISDSSSYNEQFF.

This clone was seen more than once but under ten times. This chain joins TRBV7-8 and TRBJ2-1; the match to TRBD2 covers 7 bases. Germline V lookup: CDR1 SGHVS, CDR2 FQNEAQ. The CDR3 covers 14 residues. V dropped 6 bases and J dropped 7; count of bases not matched to a gene: 9. CDR3 DNA: TGTGCCAGCAGGAGGAGGGAGGGAGGTAATGAGCAGTTCTTC. It specifies CASRRREGGNEQFF. The variable domain in full, completed from reference TRBV7-8 and TRBJ2-1, reads GAGVSQSPRYKVAKRGQDVALRCDPISGHVSLFWYQQALGQGPEFLTYFQNEAQLDKSGLPSDRFFAERPEGSVSTLKIQRTQQEDSAVYLCASRRREGGNEQFFGPGTRLTVL.

In nucleotides, the CDR3 is TGCGCCAGCAGCCAAGAGGGAACTGGAAACACCATATATTTT. Its translation is CASSQEGTGNTIYF. The chain couples TRBV4-1 to TRBJ1-3, with D hard to call. Germline-derived CDR1 and CDR2 are MGHRA and YSYEKL. The CDR3 extends over 14 amino acids. V was clipped by 0 bases and J by 2 bases, with 5 bases between them.

CDR3 nucleotide sequence: TGTGCCGCGTCCACCACGGGGCAATCCTACAATGAGCAGTTCTTC. Amino acids: CAASTTGQSYNEQFF. The chain joins TRBV7-9 to TRBJ2-1; D tentatively fits TRBD1 or TRBD2 (5 bases each). The CDR3 extends over 15 amino acids. V shed 11 bases and J shed 1 base, with 18 bases lying between them. Germline CDR1 SEHNR, CDR2 FQNEAQ (reference sequence).

Here the CDR3 reads CASSFNSVEQYF. The CDR3 nucleotides are TGTGCCAGCAGTTTTAACTCGGTCGAGCAGTACTTC. J is TRBJ2-7 and V is TRBV7-2, with D uncertain. The germline gives CDR1 SGHTA, CDR2 FQGNSA. V was cut by 6 bases and J by 6 bases, with 12 bases left in between. CDR3 length equals 12 residues.

This clone came up a few times. The V gene is TRBV29-1, the J gene TRBJ2-1, with a tentative D call TRBD1 (7 bases). V was clipped by 7 bases and J by 5 bases, with 15 bases between them. CDR1 and CDR2 (germline): SQVTM, ANQGSEA. There are 13 residues in the CDR3. DNA of the CDR3: TGCAGCGCGGAGGGGGCGGAGAACAATGAGCAGTTCTTC. It translates to CSAEGAENNEQFF.